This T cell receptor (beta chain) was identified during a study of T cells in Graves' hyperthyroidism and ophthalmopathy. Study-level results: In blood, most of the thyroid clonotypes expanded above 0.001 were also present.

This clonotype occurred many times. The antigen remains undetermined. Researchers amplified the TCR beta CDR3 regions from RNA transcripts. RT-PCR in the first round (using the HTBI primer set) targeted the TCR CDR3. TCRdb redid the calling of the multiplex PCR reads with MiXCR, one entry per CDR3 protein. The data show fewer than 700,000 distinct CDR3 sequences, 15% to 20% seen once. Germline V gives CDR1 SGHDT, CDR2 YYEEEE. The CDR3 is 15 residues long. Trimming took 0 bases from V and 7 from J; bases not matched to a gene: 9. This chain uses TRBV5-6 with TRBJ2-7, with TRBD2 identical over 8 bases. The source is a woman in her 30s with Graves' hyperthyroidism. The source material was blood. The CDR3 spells CASSLAPGGPTEQYF. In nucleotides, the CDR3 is TGTGCCAGCAGCTTGGCCCCGGGAGGGCCCACGGAGCAGTACTTC.